This TCR beta chain came from a study of identical twins. A single count supports this clonotype. As yet, its antigen is unknown. With V trimmed by 1 base and J by 4 bases, 11 bases remained unmatched. There are 18 residues in the CDR3. CDR1 and CDR2 from the germline V gene are LGHDT and YNNKEL (reference sequence). One entry per CDR3 protein, called by TCRdb with MiXCR from the 5' RACE reads. The table has more than 1.5 million distinct CDR3 sequences, under 35% seen once; the top ten hold about 0.27%. Findings of the study overall: A lower insertion count was a feature of abundant cord blood beta clonotypes, with no such feature in memory repertoires.

The chain links TRBV3-1 to TRBJ2-3, with 10 bases that match TRBD2. The receptor was isolated from a newborn girl in good health. The specimen was cord blood. The CDR3 sequence is CASSQALAGVMIADTQYF. In nucleotides, the CDR3 is TGTGCCAGCAGCCAAGCGCTAGCGGGGGTGATGATCGCAGATACGCAGTATTTT.